These 6 T cell receptor beta chains were all obtained from the same sample, sequenced in a study of control samples from healthy donors and cancer patients. Libraries were prepared by immunoSEQ multiplex PCR; TCRdb keeps only in-frame clonotypes and omits some of them. The sample holds about 130,000 clones; roughly 92% are singletons and the top ten take around 5.8%. The material sequenced was blood. The receptor source for this set is a man aged 18 to 35 in good health.

The chain is built from TRBV10-3 and TRBJ1-6; D ambiguous. The CDR3 runs to 14 residues. Germline V gives CDR1 ENHRY, CDR2 SYGVKD. V lost 6 bases and J lost 6, with 12 bases in between. For the CDR3, the DNA is TGTGCCATCAGGACCCAGGCAACTAATTCACCCCTCCACTTT. Protein: CAIRTQATNSPLHF.

The chain carries TRBV6-1 and TRBJ2-5, with 12 bases aligning to TRBD2. The CDR3 covers 17 residues. V lost 4 bases and J lost 2; bases outside the gene matches: 8. The germline V gene has CDR1 MNHNS and CDR2 SASEGT. This CDR3 is CASSVLAGGPPQETQYF. The CDR3 DNA reads as TGTGCCAGCAGTGTTCTAGCGGGGGGGCCCCCGCAAGAGACCCAGTACTTC.

V and J are TRBV30 and TRBJ1-2, with unresolved D. Trimming left V 7 bases short and J 4 bases short, with 28 bases between. CDR1 is GTSNPN, CDR2 SVGIG, per germline (reference sequence). CDR3 length: 17 residues. The CDR3 protein is CASSEARSTLTSYGYTF. The CDR3 DNA reads as TGTGCCTCCTCCGAGGCCCGCTCAACCCTAACTAGCTATGGCTACACCTTC. Combining the CDR3 with reference TRBV30 and TRBJ1-2 gives the whole variable domain SQTIHQWPATLVQPVGSPLSLECTVEGTSNPNLYWYRQAAGRGLQLLFYSVGIGQISSEVPQNLSASRPQDRQFILSSKKLLLSDSGFYLCASSEARSTLTSYGYTFGSGTRLTVV.

The J gene is TRBJ2-7, the V gene TRBV11-2; D tentatively reads TRBD1 or TRBD2 (5 bases each). V lost 1 base and J 5 bases, leaving 18 bases between the germline ends. This CDR3 has 16 residues. Germline V CDR1 and CDR2: SGHAT, FQNNGV. The CDR3 coding sequence is TGTGCCAGCAGCTTAGCCCTGGGGGAAGGATTAAACGAGCAGTACTTC. It translates to CASSLALGEGLNEQYF.

This clone was detected a few times. The chain employs TRBV5-6 and TRBJ1-6; D remains ambiguous. The CDR3 runs 14 residues. Trimming took 0 bases from V and 9 from J, leaving 10 bases between them. The V gene's germline CDR1 is SGHDT and CDR2 YYEEEE. CDR3 nucleotide sequence: TGTGCCAGCAGCTTGGAGGGTTTAGGTTCACCCCTCCACTTT. It specifies CASSLEGLGSPLHF.

The chain recombines TRBV6-5 with TRBJ1-5; D possibly corresponds to TRBD1 (5 bases). V was cut by 4 bases and J by 7 bases, with 20 bases left in between. Germline V lookup: CDR1 MNHEY, CDR2 SVGAGI. This CDR3 region has 16 residues. CDR3 protein: CASSSASGPGEQPQHF. CDR3 sequence (DNA): TGTGCCAGCAGTTCGGCCTCGGGACCGGGGGAGCAGCCCCAGCATTTT.